This TCR beta chain originates from a study of T cell repertoires in cytomegalovirus infection (dated by TCRdb to about 2019). Looking at the study overall: Alongside well-studied HLA-B-restricted epitopes, the peptide stimulations were aimed at recently identified HLA-C-restricted CMV epitopes, whose presentation resists viral immunomodulation. The HLA type of each donor mattered for the analysis, because public TCR beta signatures pointed to carriage of CMV infection along with the matching HLA type. Overall results and qualifications from the work: Carriers of CMV infection plus the relevant HLA type were discriminated by the cumulative frequency of public TCR beta family members in the study cohort and in an independent roughly 400-donor cohort. The ex vivo response was dominated by HLA-C-restricted CMV-specific TCR beta clonotypes, and the single most frequent clonotype in two of eight donors was supplied by these HLA-C-restricted clonotypes.

This clonotype occurred a few times. Its antigen specificity is not known. The record has no base qualities; no much larger clone is one base away. The run used an Illumina HiSeq 1500. In-frame beta chains were kept once TCRdb had trimmed the public reads at Q25 with fastp and called clones with MiXCR. Every CDR3 protein is listed once, alongside the most common genes and DNA of its rows. For this sample there are nearly 700,000 distinct CDR3 sequences; around a third appear just once. Together, the top ten hold roughly 20% of the sample. What the treatment or condition label conveys for this sample: in vitro stimulation with specific CMV peptide epitopes to enrich CMV-specific T cells. Here V drops 8 bases and J drops 4 bases, and the junction holds 7 bases not matched to any gene. Inclusive of the bounding cysteine and phenylalanine, the CDR3 is 14 residues long. The retained sequence is limited to the CDR3, 42 bases, with the frame set at the first base. CDR1 and CDR2 are read off the germline V gene as SNHLY and FYNNEI.

The sequence derives from a human donor in good health (CMV status not recorded). Some clones in this sample may be carry-over from other donors' samples. Sequencing used cultured PBMCs, obtained from culture after CMV antigen stimulation. In this chain, TRBV2 is recombined with TRBJ2-3; 9 bases in the middle match TRBD1. CDR3 sequence: CASQGDRASDTQYF. The nucleotides are TGTGCCAGCCAGGGGGACAGGGCTTCAGATACGCAGTATTTT. Reference TRBV2 and TRBJ2-3 genes cover what lies past the CDR3, so the full variable domain is EPEVTQTPSHQVTQMGQEVILRCVPISNHLYFYWYRQILGQKVEFLVSFYNNEISEKSEIFDDQFSVERPDGSNFTLKIRSTKLEDSAMYFCASQGDRASDTQYFGPGTRLTVL.